A selection of T cell receptor beta chains follows, all from one sample in a study of blood T cells in healthy people across ages. TCRdb called the 5' RACE reads again in MiXCR, with one record for every CDR3 protein. The table has hundreds of thousands of distinct CDR3 sequences, around 31% seen once. Sequencing was performed on blood. These receptors were taken from a woman of 80 years or more in good health. Each CDR3 is given with its conserved first and last residue. A D gene is named only where the DNA matches it firmly. Size values are once, few and many counts, or a class for expanded clones, and some rows have none.

V,size,J,D,CDR3,DNA
TRBV20-1,few,TRBJ2-3,TRBD2,CSARVPSGGDSTQYF,TGCAGTGCTAGAGTTCCTAGCGGGGGGGACAGTACGCAGTATTTT
TRBV20-1,many,TRBJ2-7,TRBD1,CSATTGPWEQYF,TGCAGTGCCACGACAGGGCCCTGGGAGCAGTACTTC
TRBV5-1,NA,TRBJ1-2,TRBD1,CASTTGTGAYGYTF,TGCGCCAGCACCACCGGGACAGGGGCCTATGGCTACACCTTC
TRBV7-9,many,TRBJ2-7,NA,CASSLFSPGEHEQYF,TGTGCCAGCAGCTTATTCTCCCCAGGGGAGCACGAGCAGTACTTC
TRBV14,NA,TRBJ1-5,NA,CASSPSSGNQPQHF,TGTGCCAGCAGCCCGTCTTCCGGCAATCAGCCCCAGCATTTT
TRBV5-1,many,TRBJ2-5,TRBD2,CASSWPPSGGFQETQYF,TGCGCCAGCAGCTGGCCCCCTAGCGGGGGATTCCAAGAGACCCAGTACTTC
TRBV7-2,many,TRBJ2-7,NA,CASSSPGGSYEQYF,TGTGCCAGCAGCTCCCCCGGAGGGTCCTACGAGCAGTACTTC
TRBV6-5,many,TRBJ1-2,NA,CASSDQGLLSHGYTF,TGTGCCAGCAGTGACCAGGGTTTATTATCCCATGGCTACACCTTC
TRBV10-2,NA,TRBJ1-2,TRBD1,CASSEGQGSPGYTF,TGCGCCAGCAGTGAGGGACAGGGGTCCCCCGGCTACACCTTC
TRBV19,many,TRBJ2-1,NA,CASSMAPVHEQFF,TGTGCCAGTAGTATGGCCCCCGTACATGAGCAGTTCTTC
TRBV30,NA,TRBJ2-7,TRBD2,CAWSFPPPRTSVGYEQYF,TGTGCCTGGAGTTTCCCTCCCCCACGGACTAGCGTAGGGTACGAGCAGTACTTC
TRBV20-1,many,TRBJ1-5,NA,CSASGQGPKPQHF,TGCAGTGCTAGCGGGCAGGGACCAAAGCCCCAGCATTTT
TRBV5-4,NA,TRBJ2-5,TRBD2,CASSSAGTSGRLGETQYF,TGTGCCAGCAGCTCAGCCGGGACTAGCGGTCGATTGGGAGAGACCCAGTACTTC
TRBV11-2,many,TRBJ1-4,NA,CASSLMRGQGSGKLFF,TGTGCCAGCAGCTTAATGCGGGGACAAGGCTCCGGAAAACTGTTTTTT
TRBV7-2,NA,TRBJ2-5,NA,CASSALPTGETQYF,TGTGCCAGCAGCGCACTTCCCACGGGCGAGACCCAGTACTTC
TRBV2,NA,TRBJ1-4,TRBD1,CASRTGTTNEKLFF,TGTGCCAGCAGGACAGGGACGACTAATGAAAAACTGTTTTTT
TRBV3-1,many,TRBJ2-1,TRBD2,CASSHSSGGGLSEQFF,TGTGCCAGCAGCCACTCCAGCGGGGGGGGACTTAGCGAGCAGTTCTTC
TRBV10-3,NA,TRBJ2-2,TRBD1,CAIRLGQGIGELFF,TGTGCCATCAGACTTGGACAGGGGATCGGGGAGCTGTTTTTT
TRBV7-9,NA,TRBJ2-7,NA,CAASRGDYEQYF,TGTGCGGCCTCGAGGGGCGATTACGAGCAGTACTTC
TRBV20-1,many,TRBJ2-4,TRBD2,CSASGGAKNIQYF,TGCAGTGCTAGCGGGGGGGCCAAAAACATTCAGTACTTC
TRBV18,many,TRBJ1-1,NA,CASSPSENTEAFF,TGTGCCAGCTCACCATCAGAGAACACTGAAGCTTTCTTT
TRBV11-1,few,TRBJ2-1,NA,CASSREGGSPGDEQFF,TGTGCCAGCAGTCGAGAGGGCGGGTCCCCCGGAGATGAGCAGTTCTTC
TRBV12-3/TRBV12-4,NA,TRBJ1-1,NA,CASSFGLEAFF,TGTGCCAGCAGTTTTGGACTTGAAGCTTTCTTT
TRBV6-6,few,TRBJ1-1,NA,CASSPHLSGNEAFF,TGTGCCAGCAGTCCCCACCTTTCGGGAAATGAAGCTTTCTTT
TRBV3-1,NA,TRBJ2-7,NA,CASSQVDYEQYF,TGTGCCAGCAGCCAAGTGGACTACGAGCAGTACTTC
TRBV5-1,many,TRBJ2-3,TRBD1,CASSGGQHTDTQYF,TGCGCCAGCAGCGGGGGACAGCACACAGATACGCAGTATTTT
TRBV12-5,many,TRBJ2-3,TRBD1,CASGPGQGAPDTQYF,TGTGCTAGTGGTCCAGGACAGGGGGCCCCAGATACGCAGTATTTT
TRBV30,NA,TRBJ1-2,TRBD1,CAWSTSYRGGYTF,TGTGCCTGGAGTACCTCCTACAGGGGAGGCTACACCTTC